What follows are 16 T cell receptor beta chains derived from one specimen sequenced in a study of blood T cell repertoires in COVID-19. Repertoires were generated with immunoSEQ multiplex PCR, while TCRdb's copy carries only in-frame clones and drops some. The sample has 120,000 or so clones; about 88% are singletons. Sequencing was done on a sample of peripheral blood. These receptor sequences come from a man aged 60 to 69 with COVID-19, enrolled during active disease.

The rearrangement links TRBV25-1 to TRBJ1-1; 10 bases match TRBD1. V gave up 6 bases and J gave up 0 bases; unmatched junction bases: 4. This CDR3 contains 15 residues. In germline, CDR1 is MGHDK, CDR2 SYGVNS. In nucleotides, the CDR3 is TGTGCCAGCAGAAGGACAGGGGGAGTGAACACTGAAGCTTTCTTT. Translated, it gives CASRRTGGVNTEAFF.

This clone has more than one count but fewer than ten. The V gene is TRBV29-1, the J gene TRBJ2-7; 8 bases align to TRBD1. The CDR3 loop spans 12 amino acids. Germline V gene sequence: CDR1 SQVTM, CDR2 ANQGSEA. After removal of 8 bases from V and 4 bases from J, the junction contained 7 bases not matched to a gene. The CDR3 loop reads CSTRDRNYEQYF. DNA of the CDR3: TGCAGCACCCGGGACAGGAATTACGAGCAGTACTTC.

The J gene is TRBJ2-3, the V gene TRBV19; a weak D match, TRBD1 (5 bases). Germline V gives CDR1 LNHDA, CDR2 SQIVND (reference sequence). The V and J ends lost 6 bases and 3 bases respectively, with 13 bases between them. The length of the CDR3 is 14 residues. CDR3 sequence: CASRPAGPTDTQYF. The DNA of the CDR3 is TGTGCCAGTAGGCCCGCAGGGCCAACAGATACGCAGTATTTT.

As DNA, the CDR3 is TGTGCCAGCAGCTTAGCGTCGCTAGCGGGAGGCCTTTCCTCTAGCACAGATACGCAGTATTTT. Amino acid sequence: CASSLASLAGGLSSSTDTQYF. The J gene is TRBJ2-3, the V gene TRBV7-8; TRBD2 agrees at 11 bases. This CDR3 is built from 21 residues. J gave up 0 bases and V 0 bases, and 14 bases lay outside the gene matches. Germline V lookup: CDR1 SGHVS, CDR2 FQNEAQ.

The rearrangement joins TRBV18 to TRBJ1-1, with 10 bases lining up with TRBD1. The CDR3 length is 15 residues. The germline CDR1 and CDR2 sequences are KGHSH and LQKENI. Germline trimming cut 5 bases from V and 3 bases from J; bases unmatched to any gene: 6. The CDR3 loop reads CASSAGTGDHTEAFF. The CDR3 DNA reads TGTGCCAGCTCAGCCGGGACAGGGGACCACACTGAAGCTTTCTTT.

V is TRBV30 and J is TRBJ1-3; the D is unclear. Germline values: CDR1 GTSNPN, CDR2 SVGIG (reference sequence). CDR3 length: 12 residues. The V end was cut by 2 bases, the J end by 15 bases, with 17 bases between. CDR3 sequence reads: CAWSLAGTQGYF. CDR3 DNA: TGTGCCTGGAGTCTCGCGGGCACCCAAGGATATTTT.

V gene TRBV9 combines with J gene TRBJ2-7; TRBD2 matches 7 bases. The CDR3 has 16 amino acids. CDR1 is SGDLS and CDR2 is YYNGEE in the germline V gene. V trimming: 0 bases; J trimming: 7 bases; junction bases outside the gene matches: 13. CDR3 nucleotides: TGTGCCAGCAGCGTAGATGAAGCGGGGACCCTCGGAGAGCAGTACTTC. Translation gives CASSVDEAGTLGEQYF. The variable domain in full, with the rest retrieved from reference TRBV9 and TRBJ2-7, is DSGVTQTPKHLITATGQRVTLRCSPRSGDLSVYWYQQSLDQGLQFLIQYYNGEERAKGNILERFSAQQFPDLHSELNLSSLELGDSALYFCASSVDEAGTLGEQYFGPGTRLTVT.

The CDR3 loop is CASSYPRGDSRFTDTQYF. The CDR3 DNA sequence: TGTGCCAGCAGCTACCCCCGAGGGGACAGTCGATTCACAGATACGCAGTATTTT. The V gene is TRBV7-8, the J gene TRBJ2-3, with 7 bases lining up with TRBD1. CDR1 is SGHVS and CDR2 is FQNEAQ in the germline V gene. V gave up 4 bases and J gave up 2 bases; unmatched junction bases: 15. This CDR3 has 18 residues. The variable domain in full, with the rest retrieved from reference TRBV7-8 and TRBJ2-3, is GAGVSQSPRYKVAKRGQDVALRCDPISGHVSLFWYQQALGQGPEFLTYFQNEAQLDKSGLPSDRFFAERPEGSVSTLKIQRTQQEDSAVYLCASSYPRGDSRFTDTQYFGPGTRLTVL.

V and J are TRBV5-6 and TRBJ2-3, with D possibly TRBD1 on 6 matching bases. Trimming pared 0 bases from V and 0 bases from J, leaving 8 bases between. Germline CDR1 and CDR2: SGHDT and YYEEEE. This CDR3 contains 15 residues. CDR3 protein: CASSLDRASTDTQYF. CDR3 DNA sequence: TGTGCCAGCAGCTTGGACAGGGCTAGCACAGATACGCAGTATTTT. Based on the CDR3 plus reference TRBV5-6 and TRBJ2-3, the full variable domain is DAGVTQSPTHLIKTRGQQVTLRCSPKSGHDTVSWYQQALGQGPQFIFQYYEEEERQRGNFPDRFSGHQFPNYSSELNVNALLLGDSALYLCASSLDRASTDTQYFGPGTRLTVL.

As DNA, the CDR3 is TGTGCCAGCAGTGAAAGGGGGGGTAACAATGAGCAGTTCTTC. Translation gives CASSERGGNNEQFF. The rearrangement joins TRBV2 to TRBJ2-1; tentative D call: TRBD2 (7 bases). Germline CDR1 reads SNHLY; CDR2 reads FYNNEI. Trimming pared 2 bases from V and 5 bases from J, leaving 10 bases between. This CDR3 contains 14 residues.

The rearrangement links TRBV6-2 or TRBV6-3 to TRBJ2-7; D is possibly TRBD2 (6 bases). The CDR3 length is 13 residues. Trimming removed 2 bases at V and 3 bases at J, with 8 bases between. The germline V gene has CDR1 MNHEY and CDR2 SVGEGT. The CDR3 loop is CASSYRDFYEQYF. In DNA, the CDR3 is TGTGCCAGCAGTTACAGGGACTTCTACGAGCAGTACTTC.

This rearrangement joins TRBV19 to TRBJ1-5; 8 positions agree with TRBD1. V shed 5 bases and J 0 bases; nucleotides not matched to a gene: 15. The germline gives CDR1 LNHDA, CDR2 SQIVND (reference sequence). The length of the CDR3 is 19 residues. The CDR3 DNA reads TGTGCCAGTAGTGTTCGGATCCGGGACAGGATGAATAGCAATCAGCCCCAGCATTTT. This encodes CASSVRIRDRMNSNQPQHF. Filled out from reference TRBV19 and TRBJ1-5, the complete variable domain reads DGGITQSPKYLFRKEGQNVTLSCEQNLNHDAMYWYRQDPGQGLRLIYYSQIVNDFQKGDIAEGYSVSREKKESFPLTVTSAQKNPTAFYLCASSVRIRDRMNSNQPQHFGDGTRLSIL.

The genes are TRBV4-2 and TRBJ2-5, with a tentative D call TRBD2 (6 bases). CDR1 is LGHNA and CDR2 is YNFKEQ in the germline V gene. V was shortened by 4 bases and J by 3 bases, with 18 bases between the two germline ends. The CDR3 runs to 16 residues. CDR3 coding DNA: TGTGCCAGCAGCCCCCGCAGGACGGGAGCGGAAGAGACCCAGTACTTC. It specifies CASSPRRTGAEETQYF.

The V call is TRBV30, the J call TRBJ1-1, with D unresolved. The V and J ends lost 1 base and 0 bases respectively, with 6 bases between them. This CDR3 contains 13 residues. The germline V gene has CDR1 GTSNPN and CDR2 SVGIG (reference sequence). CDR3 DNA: TGTGCCTGGAGTGAACAGATGAACACTGAAGCTTTCTTT. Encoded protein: CAWSEQMNTEAFF.

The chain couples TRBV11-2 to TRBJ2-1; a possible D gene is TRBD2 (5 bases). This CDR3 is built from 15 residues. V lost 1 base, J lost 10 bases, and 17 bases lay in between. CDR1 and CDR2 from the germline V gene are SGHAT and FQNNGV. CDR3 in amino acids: CASSLGSGPLREQFF. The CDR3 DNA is TGTGCCAGCAGCTTAGGGAGCGGCCCCCTCCGGGAGCAGTTCTTC.

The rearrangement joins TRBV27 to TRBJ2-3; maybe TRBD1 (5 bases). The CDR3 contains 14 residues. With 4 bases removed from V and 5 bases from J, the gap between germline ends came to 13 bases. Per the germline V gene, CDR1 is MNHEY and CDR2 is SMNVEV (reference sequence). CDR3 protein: CASSSQGSKDTQYF. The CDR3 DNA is TGTGCCAGCAGTTCTCAGGGTTCCAAAGATACGCAGTATTTT.